The clone carrying this T cell receptor beta chain was detected a few times. This specimen belongs to a study of graft-versus-host responses after intestinal transplantation. Study-level background: Anti-thymocyte globulin induction preceded two to four years of tacrolimus and steroid maintenance in all recipients.

Lamina propria and intraepithelial lymphocytes were released by processing graft tissue. Germline CDR1 SNHLY, CDR2 FYNNEI. With 1 base removed from V and 6 bases from J, the gap between germline ends came to 10 bases. This CDR3 is 15 amino acids long. Sequenced by immunoSEQ multiplex PCR; TCRdb stores in-frame clones only, minus some. The sample carries just under 65,000 clones, 89% recorded once. The source material was ileum tissue, sampled 350 to 400 days after transplant. The V gene is TRBV2, the J gene TRBJ1-6; D not certain. The sequence was collected from a human patient who received an intestinal transplant, so some T cells may come from the graft donor. CDR3 DNA: TGTGCCAGCAGTGAAGAGGGTCAGAGTAATTCACCCCTCCACTTT. Residues: CASSEEGQSNSPLHF.